These 10 T cell receptor beta chains came from one sample sequenced in a study of T cell clonotyping in hematopoietic cell transplantation. Only in-frame clones appear in the TCRdb table, and some are missing; sequencing was by immunoSEQ multiplex PCR. The table records about 12,000 clones, roughly nine tenths of them present only once. The specimen was peripheral blood mononuclear cells. The receptor set was obtained from a human donor who either received an allogeneic hematopoietic cell transplant for a myeloid malignancy or was a related donor (not recorded which). Some clones in this sample may be carry-over from other donors' samples.

This clone was counted a few times. The chain has TRBV11-2 and TRBJ1-1, with D unclear. CDR1 is SGHAT and CDR2 is FQNNGV in the germline V gene. The length of the CDR3 is 11 residues. V lost 8 bases and J lost 7, with 11 bases in between. The chain's CDR3 is CASDGPYEAFF. The CDR3 DNA follows: TGTGCCAGCGATGGACCCTATGAAGCTTTCTTT.

The CDR3 coding sequence is TGTGCCAGCAGTATGACCCCTAGCGGCTACGAGCAGTACTTC. As protein: CASSMTPSGYEQYF. This sequence joins TRBV7-2 and TRBJ2-7, with 7 nucleotides matching TRBD2. This CDR3 has 14 amino acids. Looked up from germline, CDR1 is SGHTA and CDR2 is FQGNSA. Trimming removed 6 bases from V and 3 bases from J; junction bases left unmatched: 8.

This chain links TRBV5-1 with TRBJ2-3; unclear D gene. Between the trimmed V and J ends, which lost 7 bases and 5 bases, there was a span of 20 bases. CDR1 is SGHRS and CDR2 is YFSETQ in the germline V gene. The CDR3 totals 15 residues. The CDR3 is CASARSTLGRDTQYF. The CDR3 nucleotides read TGCGCCAGCGCGAGGAGCACCCTCGGCCGAGATACGCAGTATTTT. The full variable domain, with the rest looked up from reference TRBV5-1 and TRBJ2-3, is KAGVTQTPRYLIKTRGQQVTLSCSPISGHRSVSWYQQTPGQGLQFLFEYFSETQRNKGNFPGRFSGRQFSNSRSEMNVSTLELGDSALYLCASARSTLGRDTQYFGPGTRLTVL.

This chain links TRBV9 with TRBJ2-7; maybe TRBD2 (8 bases). The CDR3 runs to 14 residues. The germline gives CDR1 SGDLS, CDR2 YYNGEE. The V gene lost 4 bases and the J gene lost 7 bases, with 18 bases spanning the gap. The CDR3 spells CASSPGRGLLEQYF. DNA of the CDR3: TGTGCCAGCAGCCCCGGGAGGGGGCTACTGGAGCAGTACTTC.

As concerns this clone: The sample carries other DNA sequences with the same CDR3. This chain joins TRBV9 and TRBJ2-5, with a tentative D call TRBD2 (6 bases). CDR3 length: 14 amino acids. Trimming removed 2 bases at V and 2 bases at J, with 10 bases between. Germline loops: CDR1 SGDLS, CDR2 YYNGEE. The CDR3: CASSVGTLQETQYF. The CDR3 nucleotides are TGTGCCAGCAGCGTGGGGACTCTTCAAGAGACCCAGTACTTC.

CDR3 DNA sequence: TGTGCCAGCAGCCCCGGGACAGGGAACTACGAGCAGTACTTC. It yields the protein CASSPGTGNYEQYF. This sequence joins TRBV5-4 and TRBJ2-7, with 9 nucleotides matching TRBD1. V lost 4 bases, J lost 3 bases, and 5 bases stayed unmatched. Germline V gene lookup returns CDR1 SGHNT and CDR2 YYREEE (reference sequence). This CDR3 has 14 amino acids.

This clone came up once. The chain has TRBV14 and TRBJ1-6; possible D gene TRBD1, 5 bases. Looked up from germline, CDR1 is SGHDN and CDR2 is FVKESK. The germline V and J ends were trimmed by 3 bases and 9 bases, with 12 bases remaining between them. The CDR3 extends over 14 amino acids. CDR3 amino acids: CASSQDMIGSPLHF. DNA for the CDR3: TGTGCCAGCAGCCAGGACATGATTGGTTCACCCCTCCACTTT. The complete variable domain, with remaining parts taken from reference TRBV14 and TRBJ1-6, reads EAGVTQFPSHSVIEKGQTVTLRCDPISGHDNLYWYRRVMGKEIKFLLHFVKESKQDESGMPNNRFLAERTGGTYSTLKVQPAELEDSGVYFCASSQDMIGSPLHFGNGTRLTVT.

The rearrangement links TRBV5-6 to TRBJ1-2, with D possibly matching TRBD1 (6 bases). The CDR3 contains 12 residues. Germline CDR1 reads SGHDT; CDR2 reads YYEEEE. V lost 4 bases and J 5 bases, leaving 9 bases between the germline ends. The CDR3 is CASSKQGYGYTF. The CDR3 DNA follows: TGTGCCAGCAGCAAACAGGGTTATGGCTACACCTTC.

The chain carries TRBV7-3 and TRBJ1-1, with TRBD1 as a possible D gene (5 bases). The germline V gene has CDR1 SGHTA and CDR2 FQGTGA. The CDR3 totals 15 residues. Trimming stripped 5 bases from V and 5 bases from J, with 18 bases between. Here the CDR3 DNA reads TGTGCCAGCAGCCCGTCGGGGGGAATTGGAACTGAAGCTTTCTTT. It specifies CASSPSGGIGTEAFF.

The chain recombines TRBV7-3 with TRBJ2-5; 7 nucleotides line up with TRBD1. Near its end, the DNA agrees better with TRBJ2-7, so the J call may be wrong. This CDR3 spans 13 amino acids. Germline V lookup: CDR1 SGHTA, CDR2 FQGTGA. In DNA, the CDR3 is TGTGCCAGCAGCTTGGGGACAGCCAACGAGCAGTACTTC. Translation: CASSLGTANEQYF.